This T cell receptor beta chain was identified in a study of T cell changes during pregnancy in multiple sclerosis. The CDR3 loop spans 13 amino acids. The germline gives CDR1 ENHRY, CDR2 SYGVKD. The germline V and J ends were trimmed by 10 bases and 1 base, with 13 bases remaining between them. TCRdb's table, derived via immunoSEQ multiplex PCR, lists solely in-frame clones and lacks some. There are roughly 48,000 clones in the sample; approximately 92% occur only once, and approximately 0.91% lies in the top ten. The specimen comprised CD4+ T cells from peripheral blood mononuclear cells, sampled in the second trimester of pregnancy. The origin of this receptor is a female donor in good health, enrolled as a control in a pregnancy study. The chain recombines TRBV10-3 with TRBJ2-5; D may be TRBD2 (7 bases). The CDR3 bases are TGTGCCACCCAACGGGGGGCCCAAGAGACCCAGTACTTC. Amino acids: CATQRGAQETQYF.